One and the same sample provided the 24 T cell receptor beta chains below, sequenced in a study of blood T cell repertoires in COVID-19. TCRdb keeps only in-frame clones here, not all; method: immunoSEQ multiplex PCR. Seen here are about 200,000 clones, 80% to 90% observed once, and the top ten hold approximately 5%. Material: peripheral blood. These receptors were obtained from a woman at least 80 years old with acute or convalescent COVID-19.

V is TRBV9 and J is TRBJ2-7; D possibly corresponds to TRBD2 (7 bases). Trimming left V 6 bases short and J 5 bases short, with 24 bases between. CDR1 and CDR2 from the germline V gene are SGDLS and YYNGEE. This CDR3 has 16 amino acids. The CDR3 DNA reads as TGTGCCAGCACCTTGGGCGGAGGGGGGGCGCTGGACGAGCAGTACTTC. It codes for CASTLGGGGALDEQYF.

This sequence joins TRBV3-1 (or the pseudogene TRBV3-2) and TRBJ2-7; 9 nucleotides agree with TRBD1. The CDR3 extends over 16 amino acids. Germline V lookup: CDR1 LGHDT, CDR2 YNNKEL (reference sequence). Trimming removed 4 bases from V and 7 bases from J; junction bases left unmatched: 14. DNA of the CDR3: TGTGCCAGCAGCCGGAGGGGATGGGACAGGGAAGCAGAGCAGTACTTC. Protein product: CASSRRGWDREAEQYF.

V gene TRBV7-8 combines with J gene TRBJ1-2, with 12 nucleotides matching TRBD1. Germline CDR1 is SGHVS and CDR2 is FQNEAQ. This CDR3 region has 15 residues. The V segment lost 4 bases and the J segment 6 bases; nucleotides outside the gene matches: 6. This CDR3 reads CASSYSGQGAHGYTF. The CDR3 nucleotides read TGTGCCAGCAGCTATTCGGGACAGGGGGCTCATGGCTACACCTTC.

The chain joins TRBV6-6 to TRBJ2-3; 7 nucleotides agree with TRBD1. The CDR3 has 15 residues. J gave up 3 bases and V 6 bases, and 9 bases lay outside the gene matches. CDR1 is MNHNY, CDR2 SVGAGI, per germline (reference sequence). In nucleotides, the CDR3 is TGTGCCAGCAGAACGACAGGGATGGGAACAGATACGCAGTATTTT. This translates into CASRTTGMGTDTQYF.

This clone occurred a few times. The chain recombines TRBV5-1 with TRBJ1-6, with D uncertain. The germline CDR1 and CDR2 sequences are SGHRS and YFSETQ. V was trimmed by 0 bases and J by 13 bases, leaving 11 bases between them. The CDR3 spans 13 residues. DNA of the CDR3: TGCGCCAGCAGCTTGGGTGAGGGTAGGCCCCTCCACTTT. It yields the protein CASSLGEGRPLHF.

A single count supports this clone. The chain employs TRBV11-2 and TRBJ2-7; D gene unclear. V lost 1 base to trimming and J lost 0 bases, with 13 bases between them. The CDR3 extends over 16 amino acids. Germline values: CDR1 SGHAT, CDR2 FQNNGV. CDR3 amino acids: CASSLGAAKSSYEQYF. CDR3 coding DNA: TGTGCCAGCAGCTTAGGTGCGGCGAAAAGCTCCTACGAGCAGTACTTC.

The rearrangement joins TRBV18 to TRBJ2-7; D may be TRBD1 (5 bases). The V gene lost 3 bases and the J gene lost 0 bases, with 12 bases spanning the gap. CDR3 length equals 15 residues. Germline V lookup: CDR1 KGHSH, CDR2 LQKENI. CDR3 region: CASSPQQASSYEQYF. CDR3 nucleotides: TGTGCCAGCTCACCGCAACAGGCGAGCTCCTACGAGCAGTACTTC.

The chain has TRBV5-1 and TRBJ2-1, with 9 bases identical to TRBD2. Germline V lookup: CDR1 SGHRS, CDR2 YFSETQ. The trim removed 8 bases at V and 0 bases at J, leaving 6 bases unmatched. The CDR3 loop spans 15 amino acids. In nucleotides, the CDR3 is TGCGCCAGAGCGGCGGGAGGGAGCTCCTACAATGAGCAGTTCTTC. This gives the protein CARAAGGSSYNEQFF.

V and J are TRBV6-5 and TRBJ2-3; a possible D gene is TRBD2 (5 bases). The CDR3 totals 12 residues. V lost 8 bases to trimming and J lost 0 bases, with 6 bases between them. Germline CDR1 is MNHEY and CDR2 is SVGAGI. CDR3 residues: CASGGSTDTQYF. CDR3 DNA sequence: TGTGCCAGCGGCGGGAGCACAGATACGCAGTATTTT.

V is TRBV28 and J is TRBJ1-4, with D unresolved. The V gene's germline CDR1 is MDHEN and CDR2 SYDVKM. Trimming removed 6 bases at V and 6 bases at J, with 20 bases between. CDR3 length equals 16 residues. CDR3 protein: CASSPGETPTYEKLFF. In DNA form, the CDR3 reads TGTGCCAGCAGCCCCGGCGAGACACCTACCTATGAAAAACTGTTTTTT.

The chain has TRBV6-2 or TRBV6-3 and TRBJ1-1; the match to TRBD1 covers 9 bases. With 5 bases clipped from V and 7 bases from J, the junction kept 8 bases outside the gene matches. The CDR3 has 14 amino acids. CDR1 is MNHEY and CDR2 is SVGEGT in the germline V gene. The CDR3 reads CASSAHRGRSEAFF. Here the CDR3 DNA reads TGTGCCAGCAGTGCTCACAGGGGGCGTAGTGAAGCTTTCTTT.

The CDR3 reads CASSTNDRGFRTDTQYF. The CDR3 DNA reads as TGTGCCAGCAGTACAAACGACAGGGGCTTTCGCACAGATACGCAGTATTTT. The rearrangement uses TRBV27 and TRBJ2-3; 8 positions agree with TRBD1. Germline V gene lookup returns CDR1 MNHEY and CDR2 SMNVEV (reference sequence). The V segment lost 5 bases and the J segment 1 base; nucleotides outside the gene matches: 11. The CDR3 consists of 17 residues.

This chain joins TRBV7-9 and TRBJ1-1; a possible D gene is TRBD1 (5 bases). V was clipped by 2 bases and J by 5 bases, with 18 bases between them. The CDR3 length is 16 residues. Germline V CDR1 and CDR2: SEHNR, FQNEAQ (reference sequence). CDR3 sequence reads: CASSLFGQGSRTEAFF. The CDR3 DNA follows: TGTGCCAGCAGCTTATTCGGGCAGGGATCTCGGACTGAAGCTTTCTTT.

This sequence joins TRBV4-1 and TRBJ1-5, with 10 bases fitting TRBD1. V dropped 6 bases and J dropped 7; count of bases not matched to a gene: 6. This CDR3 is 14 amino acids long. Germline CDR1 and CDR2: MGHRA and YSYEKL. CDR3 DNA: TGCGCCAGCAGTGCGGGACAGGGGTACCAGCCCCAGCATTTT. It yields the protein CASSAGQGYQPQHF.

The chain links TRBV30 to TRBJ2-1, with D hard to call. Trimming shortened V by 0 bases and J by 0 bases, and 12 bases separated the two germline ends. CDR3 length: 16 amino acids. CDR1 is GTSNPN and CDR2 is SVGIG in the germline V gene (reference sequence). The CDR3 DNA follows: TGTGCCTGGAGTGTTGAACCCCTGAGCTCCTACAATGAGCAGTTCTTC. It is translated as CAWSVEPLSSYNEQFF.

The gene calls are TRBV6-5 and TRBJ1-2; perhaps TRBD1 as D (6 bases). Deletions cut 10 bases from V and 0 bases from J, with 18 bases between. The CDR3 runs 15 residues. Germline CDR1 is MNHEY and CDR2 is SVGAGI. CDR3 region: CATNPGGGANYGYTF. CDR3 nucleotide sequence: TGTGCCACAAATCCGGGGGGCGGGGCTAACTATGGCTACACCTTC.

The CDR3 DNA reads as TGCAGTGCTAGTAACAGGGGAGTGGGCAATCAGCCCCAGCATTTT. Protein product: CSASNRGVGNQPQHF. The J gene is TRBJ1-5, the V gene TRBV20-1, with 7 bases that match TRBD1. Trimming took 3 bases from V and 2 from J; bases not matched to a gene: 7. Germline-derived CDR1 and CDR2 are DFQATT and SNEGSKA (reference sequence). The CDR3 totals 15 residues.

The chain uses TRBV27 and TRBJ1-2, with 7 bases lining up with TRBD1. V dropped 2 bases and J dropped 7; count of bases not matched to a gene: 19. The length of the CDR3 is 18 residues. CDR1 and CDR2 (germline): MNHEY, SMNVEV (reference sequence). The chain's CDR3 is CASSLRAPLRDSSFGYTF. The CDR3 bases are TGTGCCAGCAGTTTAAGGGCCCCTCTCCGGGACAGTTCATTTGGCTACACCTTC.

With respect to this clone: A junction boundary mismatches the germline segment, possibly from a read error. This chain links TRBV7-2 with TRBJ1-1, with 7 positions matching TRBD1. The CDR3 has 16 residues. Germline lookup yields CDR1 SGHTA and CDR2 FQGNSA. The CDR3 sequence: CANSSPRDSLNTEAFF. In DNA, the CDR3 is TGTGCCAACAGCTCTCCCCGGGACAGCTTGAACACTGAAGCTTTCTTT.

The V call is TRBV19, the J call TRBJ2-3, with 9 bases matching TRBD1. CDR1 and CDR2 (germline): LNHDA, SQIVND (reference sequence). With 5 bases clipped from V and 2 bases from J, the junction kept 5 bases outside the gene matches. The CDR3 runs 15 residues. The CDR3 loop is CASSPRTGATDTQYF. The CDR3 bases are TGTGCCAGTAGTCCCCGGACAGGGGCCACAGATACGCAGTATTTT.

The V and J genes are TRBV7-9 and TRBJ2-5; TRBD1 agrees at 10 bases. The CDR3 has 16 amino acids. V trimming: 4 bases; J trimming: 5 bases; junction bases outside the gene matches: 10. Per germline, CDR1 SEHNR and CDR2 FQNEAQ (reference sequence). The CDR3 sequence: CASSSLRQGARETQYF. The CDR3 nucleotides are TGTGCCAGCAGCTCCCTTAGACAGGGGGCTAGGGAGACCCAGTACTTC.

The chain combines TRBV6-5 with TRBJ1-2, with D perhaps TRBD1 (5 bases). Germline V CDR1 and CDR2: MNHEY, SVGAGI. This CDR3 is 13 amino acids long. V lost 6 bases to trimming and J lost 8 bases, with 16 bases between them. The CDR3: CASSVLGGVGYTF. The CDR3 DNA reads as TGTGCCAGCAGCGTACTTGGAGGGGTAGGCTACACCTTC.

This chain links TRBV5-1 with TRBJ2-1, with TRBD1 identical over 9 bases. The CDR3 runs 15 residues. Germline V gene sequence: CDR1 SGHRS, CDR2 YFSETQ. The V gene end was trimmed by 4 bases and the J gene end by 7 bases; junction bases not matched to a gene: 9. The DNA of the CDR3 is TGCGCCAGCAGCATGACAGGGGGAAGTCCGAATGAGCAGTTCTTC. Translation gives CASSMTGGSPNEQFF.

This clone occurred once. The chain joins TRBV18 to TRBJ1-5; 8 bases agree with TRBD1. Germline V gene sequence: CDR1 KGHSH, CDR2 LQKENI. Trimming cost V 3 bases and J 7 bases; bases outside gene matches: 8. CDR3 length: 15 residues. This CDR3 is CASSPKIGQGQPQHF. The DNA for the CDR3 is TGTGCCAGCTCACCGAAAATTGGACAGGGCCAGCCCCAGCATTTT. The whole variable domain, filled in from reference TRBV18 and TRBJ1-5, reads NAGVMQNPRHLVRRRGQEARLRCSPMKGHSHVYWYRQLPEEGLKFMVYLQKENIIDESGMPKERFSAEFPKEGPSILRIQQVVRGDSAAYFCASSPKIGQGQPQHFGDGTRLSIL.